This T cell receptor beta chain stems from a study of CD8+CD57+ T cells in acquired aplastic anemia. The CDR3 covers 14 residues. V shed 7 bases and J shed 1 base, with 13 bases lying between them. The germline CDR1 and CDR2 sequences are SGHAT and FQNNGV. Patients selected for sequencing had displayed CD8+CD57+ cell expansion by flow cytometry. For CDR3 and TCR beta VDJ profiling, genomic DNA was the template used. MiXCR, run by TCRdb on the reads, gives a single entry per CDR3 protein. The sample contains some 120,000 distinct CDR3 sequences, about two fifths of which appear only once. This clonotype was counted many times.

The sequence derives from a human donor with aplastic anemia. The sequencing input was sorted CD4+, CD8+, or CD8+CD57+ T cells (not recorded which) from PBMCs. The chain joins TRBV11-2 to TRBJ1-2; D may be TRBD1 (6 bases). The CDR3 sequence: CASTSQGGNYGYTF. CDR3 sequence (DNA): TGTGCCAGCACCTCACAGGGTGGTAACTATGGCTACACCTTC.